Below, 32 T cell receptor beta chains from the same sample are listed, as sequenced in a study of early T cells in non-severe SARS-CoV-2 infection (dated by TCRdb to the early 2020s). Receptor libraries were prepared by 5' RACE. The listed sequencing device is NextSeq 500. TCRdb reprocessing: public reads trimmed at Q25 with fastp, clones called with MiXCR, in-frame beta chains kept. When rows share a CDR3 protein, they turn into one entry using the most common DNA and genes. Within this sample are tens of thousands of distinct CDR3 sequences, with around 11% of them counted one time only. Over 1% of the sample goes to the ten largest clones. The specimen comprised whole blood, sampled at baseline. The receptors derive from an adult who was a healthcare worker with PCR-confirmed SARS-CoV-2 infection or an uninfected control (not recorded which). The donor label of this sample is uncertain.

In its sample, this clonotype was seen many times. The chain uses TRBV14 and TRBJ2-3; D is unresolved. The CDR3 consists of 13 residues. V shed 7 bases and J shed 2 bases, with 10 bases lying between them. Germline CDR1 and CDR2: SGHDN and FVKESK. CDR3 residues: CASTRTTTDTQYF. DNA of the CDR3: TGTGCCAGCACTAGAACTACCACAGATACGCAGTATTTT.

This rearrangement joins TRBV30 to TRBJ1-2; 7 bases align to TRBD1. CDR3 length equals 11 residues. Germline CDR1 GTSNPN, CDR2 SVGIG (reference sequence). J gave up 2 bases and V 7 bases, and 1 base lay outside the gene matches. The CDR3 protein is CALDRNYGYTF. The CDR3 DNA follows: TGTGCCTTGGACAGGAACTATGGCTACACCTTC. The whole variable domain, filled in from reference TRBV30 and TRBJ1-2, reads SQTIHQWPATLVQPVGSPLSLECTVEGTSNPNLYWYRQAAGRGLQLLFYSVGIGQISSEVPQNLSASRPQDRQFILSSKKLLLSDSGFYLCALDRNYGYTFGSGTRLTVV.

The V gene is TRBV12-3 or TRBV12-4, the J gene TRBJ2-6; 7 bases align to TRBD1. This CDR3 has 17 amino acids. With V trimmed by 2 bases and J by 0 bases, 4 bases remained unmatched. The CDR3 spells CASSLRTGLSGANVLTF. In nucleotides, the CDR3 is TGTGCCAGCAGTTTACGGACAGGCCTCTCTGGGGCCAACGTCCTGACTTTC.

The rearrangement links TRBV5-8 to TRBJ1-5, with a possible D match to TRBD1 (5 bases). The germline gives CDR1 SGHTS, CDR2 YDEGEE. This CDR3 contains 16 residues. The V end lost 0 bases, the J end lost 0 bases, and 10 bases lay between the germline ends. CDR3 DNA sequence: TGTGCCAGCAGCTTGGGACAGCTTTCTAGCAATCAGCCCCAGCATTTT. Translated, it gives CASSLGQLSSNQPQHF.

This clonotype was recorded once. At one end, the junction sequence differs from germline, possibly due to a read error. The genes are TRBV12-3 or TRBV12-4 and TRBJ1-1; D may be TRBD1 (5 bases). The CDR3 sequence is 15 residues long. The CDR3, as DNA: TGTGCCAGCTCCGAAATCGACAGATTGAACGCTGAAGCTTTCTTT. Translating gives CASSEIDRLNAEAFF.

This clonotype was counted many times. This chain links TRBV20-1 with TRBJ2-5; perhaps TRBD2 as D (7 bases). V shed 5 bases and J shed 4 bases, with 23 bases lying between them. Germline V gene data show CDR1 as DFQATT and CDR2 as SNEGSKA (reference sequence). This CDR3 is 16 amino acids long. The CDR3 DNA is TGCAGTGCTCCCCCAGGATGGGGGGGCGATGGAGAGACCCAGTACTTC. This sequence encodes CSAPPGWGGDGETQYF.

V gene TRBV12-3 or TRBV12-4 combines with J gene TRBJ1-5, with 9 positions matching TRBD1. The CDR3 contains 15 residues. V lost 5 bases and J lost 3; bases outside the gene matches: 5. The CDR3 loop is CASSPGTGNNQPQHF. CDR3 coding DNA: TGTGCCAGCAGTCCAGGGACAGGGAACAATCAGCCCCAGCATTTT.

V gene TRBV20-1 combines with J gene TRBJ2-2, with 7 bases identical to TRBD1. The CDR3 covers 17 residues. From germline, CDR1 is DFQATT and CDR2 SNEGSKA (reference sequence). The V segment lost 4 bases and the J segment 5 bases; nucleotides outside the gene matches: 16. CDR3 amino acids: CSATSRQGRSGTGELFF. CDR3 coding DNA: TGCAGTGCTACCTCAAGACAGGGAAGGAGTGGGACCGGGGAGCTGTTTTTT.

This clonotype has a handful of counts. The J gene is TRBJ2-1, the V gene TRBV14; possibly TRBD1 for D (6 bases). Looked up from germline, CDR1 is SGHDN and CDR2 is FVKESK. Trimming took 1 base from V and 6 from J, leaving 10 bases between them. The CDR3 extends over 14 amino acids. The CDR3 sequence: CASSQGQVSNEQFF. Here the CDR3 DNA reads TGTGCCAGCAGCCAAGGACAGGTCAGCAATGAGCAGTTCTTC.

The chain is built from TRBV7-2 and TRBJ1-2, with 8 bases that match TRBD1. In germline, CDR1 is SGHTA, CDR2 FQGNSA. This CDR3 comprises 13 residues. V lost 6 bases to trimming and J lost 6 bases; unmatched junction nucleotides: 6. CDR3 region: CASRAGGEHGYTF. The CDR3 region has the DNA TGTGCCAGCAGGGCAGGGGGCGAACATGGCTACACCTTC.

There are a few counts of this clonotype. The chain combines TRBV7-3 with TRBJ2-2, with 7 positions matching TRBD1. With V trimmed by 1 base and J by 4 bases, 24 bases remained unmatched. Germline CDR1 and CDR2: SGHTA and FQGTGA. This CDR3 is 22 amino acids long. Written as DNA, the CDR3 is TGTGCCAGCAGCTTAAGGGCGCTGGGACAGCTATCACCTGTAGTTTCCACCGGGGAGCTGTTTTTT. It yields the protein CASSLRALGQLSPVVSTGELFF.

This clonotype was found a few times. The CDR3, as DNA: TGTGCCAGCTCGCCGGGGAGCCGAGGCACTGAAGCTTTCTTT. Protein: CASSPGSRGTEAFF. The chain combines TRBV7-9 with TRBJ1-1; D unresolved. CDR3 length: 14 residues. V was pared by 8 bases and J by 4 bases, with 17 bases between. The germline CDR1 and CDR2 sequences are SEHNR and FQNEAQ (reference sequence).

This clonotype has more than one count but fewer than ten. The chain carries TRBV9 and TRBJ2-2; maybe TRBD2 (5 bases). Germline CDR1 reads SGDLS; CDR2 reads YYNGEE. The CDR3 length is 16 residues. The germline V and J ends were trimmed by 1 base and 6 bases, with 16 bases remaining between them. The CDR3 region is CASSVTRIGSPGELFF. The CDR3 DNA is TGTGCCAGCAGCGTAACCAGGATTGGGAGTCCCGGGGAGCTGTTTTTT.

This clonotype was detected a few times. The chain couples TRBV20-1 to TRBJ2-1; TRBD2 matches at 9 bases. CDR3 size: 19 residues. V was pared by 0 bases and J by 0 bases, with 12 bases of the junction left unmatched. Germline CDR1 and CDR2: DFQATT and SNEGSKA (reference sequence). This chain's CDR3 is CSARDPLAGKLSSYNEQFF. CDR3 bases: TGCAGTGCTAGAGATCCCCTAGCGGGAAAATTAAGCTCCTACAATGAGCAGTTCTTC.

The chain uses TRBV12-3 or TRBV12-4 and TRBJ2-3, with D unclear. Trimming stripped 3 bases from V and 0 bases from J, with 4 bases between. The CDR3 has 13 amino acids. The CDR3 DNA reads as TGTGCCAGCAGTTTCCGAAGCACAGATACGCAGTATTTT. This codes for CASSFRSTDTQYF.

This clonotype occurred many times. The CDR3 here is CSAEGYQGARDTQYF. The CDR3 coding sequence is TGCAGTGCAGAGGGATATCAGGGGGCAAGAGATACGCAGTATTTT. This chain links TRBV20-1 with TRBJ2-3; 8 bases align to TRBD1. Germline CDR1 and CDR2: DFQATT and SNEGSKA (reference sequence). CDR3 length: 15 amino acids. Trimming removed 6 bases from V and 5 bases from J; junction bases left unmatched: 13.

This clonotype was detected many times. The rearrangement joins TRBV6-5 to TRBJ1-2; TRBD1 matches 10 bases. The CDR3 is 17 amino acids. V lost 6 bases and J lost 2; bases outside the gene matches: 12. CDR1 and CDR2 (germline): MNHEY, SVGAGI. The CDR3 is CASSQGLRDRGNYGYTF. DNA of the CDR3: TGTGCCAGCAGCCAAGGCCTCCGGGACAGGGGAAACTATGGCTACACCTTC.

This clonotype was observed at least ten times. The gene calls are TRBV19 and TRBJ1-5, with no clear D. Deletions cut 5 bases from V and 0 bases from J, with 11 bases between. CDR1 and CDR2 from the germline V gene are LNHDA and SQIVND (reference sequence). This CDR3 has 15 amino acids. The CDR3 protein is CASSGRTDSNQPQHF. The DNA of the CDR3 is TGTGCCAGTAGTGGTAGGACGGATAGCAATCAGCCCCAGCATTTT.

In its sample, this clonotype was seen a few times. The CDR3 is CASSPAPGQGNTGELFF. DNA for the CDR3: TGTGCCAGCAGCCCAGCACCGGGACAGGGTAACACCGGGGAGCTGTTTTTT. The chain links TRBV7-6 to TRBJ2-2, with 9 bases lining up with TRBD1. V was clipped by 5 bases and J by 2 bases; unmatched bases: 9. The CDR3 length is 17 residues. Germline loops: CDR1 SGHVS, CDR2 FNYEAQ.

This clonotype has at least ten counts. The chain combines TRBV7-6 with TRBJ1-6; D gene unclear. The CDR3 has 15 amino acids. Germline V lookup: CDR1 SGHVS, CDR2 FNYEAQ. Trimming took 2 bases from V and 0 from J, leaving 5 bases between them. Written as DNA, the CDR3 is TGTGCCAGCAGCTTAAAAATCTCCTATAATTCACCCCTCCACTTT. This encodes CASSLKISYNSPLHF.

The gene calls are TRBV7-9 and TRBJ2-1; no clear D gene. V shed 7 bases and J shed 6 bases, with 10 bases lying between them. Germline V CDR1 and CDR2: SEHNR, FQNEAQ (reference sequence). CDR3 length: 12 amino acids. In nucleotides, the CDR3 is TGTGCCAGCATCACGTCCGGCAATGAGCAGTTCTTC. This codes for CASITSGNEQFF.

Only a few counts were recorded for this clonotype. The chain links TRBV6-6 to TRBJ1-6; D is unresolved. Trimming removed 0 bases at V and 9 bases at J, with 3 bases between. There are 12 residues in the CDR3. Germline CDR1 is MNHNY and CDR2 is SVGAGI (reference sequence). For the CDR3, the DNA is TGTGCCAGCAGTTACTCGAGTTCACCCCTCCACTTT. The encoded protein is CASSYSSSPLHF.

This clonotype was recorded many times. The chain combines TRBV20-1 with TRBJ2-3; 12 bases fit TRBD2. V shed 2 bases, J shed 2 bases, and the junction held 5 bases outside the gene matches. The CDR3 runs to 16 residues. Germline V gives CDR1 DFQATT, CDR2 SNEGSKA (reference sequence). Written as DNA, the CDR3 is TGCAGTGCTAGATCAGGACTAGCGGGGCCCACAGATACGCAGTATTTT. Its translation is CSARSGLAGPTDTQYF.

J is TRBJ2-4 and V is TRBV6-6; D unclear. The V end lost 10 bases, the J end lost 7 bases, and 14 bases lay between the germline ends. The CDR3 consists of 12 residues. Germline assignment: CDR1 MNHNY and CDR2 SVGAGI (reference sequence). The CDR3, as DNA: TGTGCCACCCGACCACCGGGTAACATTCAGTACTTC. Translation gives CATRPPGNIQYF.

This clonotype was counted at least ten times. This chain connects TRBV4-1 to TRBJ1-4; D is possibly TRBD1 (5 bases). The CDR3 length is 16 residues. Germline-derived CDR1 and CDR2 are MGHRA and YSYEKL. Trimming took off 4 bases at V and 8 bases at J, with 20 bases between the two ends. CDR3 region: CASSPGPLFGGEKLFF. The CDR3 DNA reads TGCGCCAGCAGCCCAGGACCCCTGTTTGGGGGAGAAAAACTGTTTTTT.

This clonotype was picked up many times. The chain links TRBV20-1 to TRBJ2-1, with D perhaps TRBD2 (6 bases). Germline V CDR1 and CDR2: DFQATT, SNEGSKA (reference sequence). The V end lost 3 bases, the J end lost 4 bases, and 19 bases lay between the germline ends. This CDR3 comprises 16 residues. The CDR3 DNA reads TGCAGTGCTAGGGACTATCTAGGGGCGGATTACAATGAGCAGTTCTTC. Its protein is CSARDYLGADYNEQFF.

The chain uses TRBV6-1 and TRBJ2-7, with a weak D call TRBD1 (6 bases). The CDR3 spans 17 residues. With 1 base removed from V and 7 bases from J, the gap between germline ends came to 23 bases. Germline CDR1 MNHNS, CDR2 SASEGT. As DNA, the CDR3 is TGTGCCAGCAGTGAAGGTGATGGAGCAGGGGTGTTGAAGGAGCAGTACGTC. As protein: CASSEGDGAGVLKEQYV.

This clonotype has just a few counts. CDR3 sequence: CASSPGVGTDTQYF. The CDR3 DNA follows: TGTGCCAGCAGTCCGGGGGTGGGCACAGATACGCAGTATTTT. The chain employs TRBV3-1 and TRBJ2-3; possibly TRBD2 for D (6 bases). This CDR3 comprises 14 residues. The germline gives CDR1 LGHDT, CDR2 YNNKEL (reference sequence). V lost 6 bases, J lost 1 base, and 11 bases lay in between.

The chain has TRBV20-1 and TRBJ2-1, with 15 positions matching TRBD2. The ends lost 0 bases at V and 4 bases at J; junction bases unmatched: 10. Germline-derived CDR1 and CDR2 are DFQATT and SNEGSKA (reference sequence). CDR3 length: 19 residues. CDR3 in amino acids: CSARDRGLAGGGGYNEQFF. The CDR3 DNA reads TGCAGTGCTAGAGACCGGGGACTAGCGGGGGGCGGCGGATACAATGAGCAGTTCTTC.

This clonotype was observed a few times. The rearrangement uses TRBV20-1 and TRBJ1-5; D unresolved. CDR3 size: 13 residues. Germline CDR1 is DFQATT and CDR2 is SNEGSKA (reference sequence). V was pared by 0 bases and J by 4 bases, with 7 bases between. The CDR3 sequence is CSARDMRNQPQHF. In DNA, the CDR3 is TGCAGTGCTAGAGATATGAGGAATCAGCCCCAGCATTTT.

The V call is TRBV7-2, the J call TRBJ2-5, with TRBD2 matching 10 bases. Germline V gives CDR1 SGHTA, CDR2 FQGNSA. The CDR3 contains 18 residues. Trimming took 2 bases from V and 2 from J; bases not matched to a gene: 11. The CDR3 region has the DNA TGTGCCAGCAGCTTACAAAGGAATAGCGGGGGGACTCAAGAGACCCAGTACTTC. Translating it yields CASSLQRNSGGTQETQYF.

This clonotype was counted only a few times. The CDR3 DNA reads as TGCGCCAGCAGTCCGCAGCGAGGGGAGACCCAGTACTTC. Its translation: CASSPQRGETQYF. The chain combines TRBV10-1 with TRBJ2-5; D is possibly TRBD2 (5 bases). Germline CDR1 WNHNN, CDR2 SYGVQD (reference sequence). This CDR3 comprises 13 residues. Trimming took 5 bases from V and 5 from J, leaving 12 bases between them.